This TCR beta chain was found in a study of CD8 T cells in ankylosing spondylitis. Points from the study as a whole: Disease-linked clones had a CD8+ phenotype and relatively low frequency in peripheral blood. Some of these motif variants have turned up before, in reports on reactive arthritis synovial fluid and blood. Significantly higher representation of disease-linked clones was reported for matched ankylosing spondylitis synovial fluid.

Concerning this clonotype: Its target is not known.

Quantitative 5'-RACE with molecular barcodes was used to make the TCR beta libraries. TCRdb redid the calling of the 5' RACE reads with MiXCR, one entry per CDR3 protein. Found here are 200,000 to 300,000 distinct CDR3 sequences, 9.5% to 12% of them singletons; the top ten hold about 6.8%. This CDR3 region has 14 residues. V lost 5 bases and J 1 base, leaving 12 bases between the germline ends. CDR1 DFQATT and CDR2 SNEGSKA come from the germline V gene (reference sequence). The chain uses TRBV20-1 and TRBJ2-4; D remains unclear. This receptor was taken from a male donor with ankylosing spondylitis or in good health (not recorded which). Sequencing input: blood, either unsorted or a sorted T cell fraction (not recorded which). CDR3 loop: CSAWTLRAKNIQYF. DNA for the CDR3: TGCAGTGCTTGGACCCTCCGGGCCAAAAACATTCAGTACTTC.